A selection of T cell receptor beta chains follows, all from one sample in a study of CD8+CD57+ T cells in acquired aplastic anemia. TCRdb reanalysed the reads using MiXCR and keeps one entry per CDR3 protein. The sample lists fewer than 200,000 distinct CDR3 sequences, approximately 43% occurring once. Material: sorted CD4+, CD8+, or CD8+CD57+ T cells (not recorded which) from PBMCs. The receptors here all came from a human donor in good health. The CDR3 runs from the conserved cysteine through the conserved F or W. The D gene is left open where the match is weak. Some rows have no size entry. The others give once, few or many, or a class for an expanded clone.

size | J | V | D | DNA | CDR3
few | TRBJ2-2 | TRBV5-1 | - | TGCGCCAGCAGCTTGGCCCTTGGGGAAAGACAGTCGGGGGTCGGGGAGCTGTTTTTT | CASSLALGERQSGVGELFF
once | TRBJ1-4 | TRBV19 | TRBD1 | TGTGCCAGCCACAGGGGGCGTAATGAAAAACTGTTTTTT | CASHRGRNEKLFF
many | TRBJ1-1 | TRBV5-1 | - | TGCGCCAGCAGCTTAGTACGGTGGAACACTGAAGCTTTCTTT | CASSLVRWNTEAFF
many | TRBJ1-4 | TRBV20-1 | - | TGCAGTGCTAGGTTGGCCGGAGGGAATGAAAAACTGTTTTTT | CSARLAGGNEKLFF
- | TRBJ2-7 | TRBV20-1 | TRBD1 | TGCAGTGGAGGGACAGGACCTTCCTACGAGCAGTACTTC | CSGGTGPSYEQYF
- | TRBJ2-7 | TRBV7-8 | TRBD1 | TGTGCCAGCAGCAACCGTGGGACAGGGGGCTACGAGCAGTACTTC | CASSNRGTGGYEQYF
many | TRBJ2-3 | TRBV4-1 | - | TGCGCCAGCAGCCAAGATAAGGGGCTAGCGCAAACAGATACGCAGTATTTT | CASSQDKGLAQTDTQYF
- | TRBJ2-7 | TRBV2 | TRBD2 | TGTGCCAGCAGTGGCGGGACTAGCGCCTACGAGCAGTACTTC | CASSGGTSAYEQYF
many | TRBJ1-1 | TRBV4-3 | - | TGCGCCAGCAGCCAAGCTTTGGTGAACACTGAAGCTTTCTTT | CASSQALVNTEAFF
many | TRBJ2-2 | TRBV6-5 | - | TGTGCCAGCAGTTGGGGGCTGAACACCGGGGAGCTGTTTTTT | CASSWGLNTGELFF
- | TRBJ2-2 | TRBV7-9 | - | TGTGCCAGCAGCTTGGATTCCAGCCCCGGGGAGCTGTTTTTT | CASSLDSSPGELFF
- | TRBJ2-2 | TRBV27 | TRBD1 | TGTGCCAGCAGGACAGGGGGTCGGATTACCGGGGAGCTGTTTTTT | CASRTGGRITGELFF
few | TRBJ1-2 | TRBV24-1 | - | TGTGCCACCAGAGACCGCCTTGGTAGTGGCTACACCTTC | CATRDRLGSGYTF
- | TRBJ1-3 | TRBV15 | - | TGTGCCACCAGCAGTCTTCAGGGAAACACCATATATTTT | CATSSLQGNTIYF
few | TRBJ2-7 | TRBV19 | TRBD1 | TGTGCCAGTAGTCAGGGGGCGACGCGCGAGCAGTACTTC | CASSQGATREQYF
many | TRBJ2-7 | TRBV12-3/TRBV12-4 | - | TGTGCCAGCAGTCCCTCCGGACGGAGGCTCTTTTACGAGCAGTACTTC | CASSPSGRRLFYEQYF
many | TRBJ2-5 | TRBV11-2 | TRBD2 | TGTGCCAGCAGCTTAGGACTAGCGATCGCGACCCAGTACTTC | CASSLGLAIATQYF
many | TRBJ1-5 | TRBV20-1 | - | TGCAGTGCTTGGGGAGGACACGGGCAGCCCCAGCATTTT | CSAWGGHGQPQHF
once | TRBJ2-7 | TRBV12-3/TRBV12-4 | - | TGTGCCAGCCATCAGGACGGCAGCTCCTACGAGCAGTACTTC | CASHQDGSSYEQYF
many | TRBJ1-3 | TRBV20-1 | - | TGCAGTGCTAGGTCGTCTGGAAACACCATATATTTT | CSARSSGNTIYF
- | TRBJ2-7 | TRBV20-1 | - | TGCAGTGCTAGAGATCTCAGAGGAATCTCCTACGAGCAGTACTTC | CSARDLRGISYEQYF
- | TRBJ2-2 | TRBV19 | TRBD2 | TGTGCCAGTAGTGTCAGCGGGGTGGACACCGGGGAGCTGTTTTTT | CASSVSGVDTGELFF
- | TRBJ2-7 | TRBV5-1 | TRBD1 | TGCGCCAGCAGCGATCGGACAGGAGCCTACGAGCAGTACTTC | CASSDRTGAYEQYF
many | TRBJ2-1 | TRBV20-1 | TRBD2 | TGCAGTGCTGCCGGACGGGGGGACTCCTACAATGAGCAGTTCTTC | CSAAGRGDSYNEQFF